The 3 T cell receptor beta chains in this list originate from one sample, sequenced in a study of blood T cell repertoires in COVID-19. Clones were sequenced by immunoSEQ multiplex PCR, and TCRdb holds only the in-frame ones, with some missing. The sample comprises about 150,000 clones, 84% of which are singletons, and 8% rests with the top ten. Source material: PBMCs or T cells enriched from blood (not recorded which). The receptors were sampled from a woman in her forties or fifties who had recovered from COVID-19.

V and J are TRBV7-9 and TRBJ2-5; D possibly corresponds to TRBD2 (5 bases). Trimming took 5 bases from V and 0 from J, leaving 16 bases between them. The length of the CDR3 is 16 residues. Germline lookup yields CDR1 SEHNR and CDR2 FQNEAQ (reference sequence). The DNA of the CDR3 is TGTGCCAGCAGCGGAGGACTTTCTTTGTACCAAGAGACCCAGTACTTC. This encodes CASSGGLSLYQETQYF.

This clone was detected only a few times. V gene TRBV6-5 combines with J gene TRBJ2-7, with D possibly TRBD1 on 5 matching bases. Trimming took off 4 bases at V and 1 base at J, with 17 bases between the two ends. CDR3 length equals 16 residues. Germline V CDR1 and CDR2: MNHEY, SVGAGI. CDR3 region: CASSSGRQWGSYEQYF. In nucleotides, the CDR3 is TGTGCCAGCAGTTCCGGAAGACAGTGGGGTTCCTACGAGCAGTACTTC.

Details on this clone: At one end the junction does not follow the germline gene, possibly because of a read error. This chain links TRBV19 with TRBJ2-1; TRBD2 matches 10 bases. Germline CDR1 LNHDA, CDR2 SQIVND (reference sequence). The CDR3 extends over 13 amino acids. The CDR3 region has the DNA TGTGCCAGTAGTATTGGGCCAGCGGGAGGGCAACTCTTC. It is translated as CASSIGPAGGQLF.